The source of this T cell receptor beta chain is a study of patients and donors after allogeneic stem cell transplantation. Each CDR3 protein is one row after TCRdb ran MiXCR on the RT-PCR reads. Of 150,000 to 250,000 distinct CDR3 sequences detected, 40% to 45% appear once; the ten largest clones hold 33%. Germline loops: CDR1 SGHVS, CDR2 FQNEAQ. With 0 bases removed from V and 6 bases from J, the gap between germline ends came to 15 bases. There are 16 residues in the CDR3. This clonotype was counted between two and nine times. Material for sequencing was blood, either unsorted or a sorted T cell fraction (not recorded which). The chain employs TRBV7-8 and TRBJ1-5; tentatively, D is TRBD1 (5 bases). The receptor was derived from a human donor who was either an allogeneic HSCT recipient or a stem cell or donor lymphocyte infusion donor (not recorded which). It is not recorded whose cells these are; they may come from a transplant donor. Here the CDR3 reads CASSLAQGFDSQPQHF. For the CDR3, the DNA is TGTGCCAGCAGCTTAGCCCAGGGTTTTGATAGTCAGCCCCAGCATTTT. Based on the CDR3 plus reference TRBV7-8 and TRBJ1-5, the full variable domain is GAGVSQSPRYKVAKRGQDVALRCDPISGHVSLFWYQQALGQGPEFLTYFQNEAQLDKSGLPSDRFFAERPEGSVSTLKIQRTQQEDSAVYLCASSLAQGFDSQPQHFGDGTRLSIL.